The following is a T cell receptor (beta chain) sequence with its context. This sample was taken from a study of blood T cell repertoires in COVID-19. For the study at large: The study drew acute and convalescent COVID-19 samples from the United States, Italy and Spain. T cells, B-cell-depleted T cells, or PBMCs provided the cDNA or gDNA that served as material.

Patients of the Seattle cohort, enrolled during active infection, were followed longitudinally. V lost 4 bases to trimming and J lost 5 bases, with 8 bases between them. CDR3 length: 13 amino acids. In the source study's methods: Reference gene primer amplification yielded estimated nucleated cell counts. Profiling relied on immunoSEQ multiplex PCR, and the TCRdb table lists in-frame clones only, not all of them. V and J calls and clone size are given by that table; D and trimming were obtained from the DNA. The sample has 300,000 to 400,000 clones; roughly 87% are singletons. The receptor comes from a man aged 25-45 years with COVID-19, enrolled during active disease. Sequencing was done on a sample of peripheral blood. The chain is built from TRBV12-3 or TRBV12-4 and TRBJ2-2; D not certain. CDR3 nucleotide sequence: TGTGCCAGCAGTTCCCTCGAGACCGGGGAGCTGTTTTTT. It specifies CASSSLETGELFF.